This T cell receptor (beta chain) was sequenced in a study of cytomegalovirus exposure and HLA in healthy donors. It was with 60 Vbeta and 13 Jbeta primers that the PCR ran. Clones were sequenced by immunoSEQ multiplex PCR, and TCRdb holds only the in-frame ones, with some missing. The sample lists under 200,000 clones; roughly 80% were seen once. CDR3 size: 13 residues. Looked up from germline, CDR1 is SGDLS and CDR2 is YYNGEE. V was clipped by 0 bases and J by 1 base, with 4 bases between them. Comments on this clone: Its cognate antigen is unknown.

General study points: Analysis performed later found roughly 18,000 TCR beta sequences associated with HLA alleles at 0.05 false discovery rate. In a later analysis, HLA-associated beta chains showed higher expansion and lower generation probabilities than comparable chains.

The TCR sequence derives from a man in his forties in good health and CMV-seronegative. The sample comprised PBMCs. The V gene is TRBV9, the J gene TRBJ1-2; D is unresolved. The DNA of the CDR3 is TGTGCCAGCAGCGTAGACAGTAACTATGGCTACACCTTC. Amino acid sequence: CASSVDSNYGYTF.